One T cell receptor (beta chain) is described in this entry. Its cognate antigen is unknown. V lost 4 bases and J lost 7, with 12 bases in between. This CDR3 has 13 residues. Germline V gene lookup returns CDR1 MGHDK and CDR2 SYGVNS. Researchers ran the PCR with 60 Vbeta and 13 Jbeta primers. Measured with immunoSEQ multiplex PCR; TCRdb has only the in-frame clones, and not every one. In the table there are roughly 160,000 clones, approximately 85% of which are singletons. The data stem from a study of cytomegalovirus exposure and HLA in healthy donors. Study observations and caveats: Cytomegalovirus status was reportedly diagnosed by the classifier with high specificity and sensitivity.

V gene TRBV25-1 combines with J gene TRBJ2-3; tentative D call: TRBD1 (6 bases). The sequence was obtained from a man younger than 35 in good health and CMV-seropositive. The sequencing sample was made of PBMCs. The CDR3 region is CASSALQGNTQYF. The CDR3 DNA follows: TGTGCCAGCAGTGCCTTGCAGGGGAATACGCAGTATTTT.